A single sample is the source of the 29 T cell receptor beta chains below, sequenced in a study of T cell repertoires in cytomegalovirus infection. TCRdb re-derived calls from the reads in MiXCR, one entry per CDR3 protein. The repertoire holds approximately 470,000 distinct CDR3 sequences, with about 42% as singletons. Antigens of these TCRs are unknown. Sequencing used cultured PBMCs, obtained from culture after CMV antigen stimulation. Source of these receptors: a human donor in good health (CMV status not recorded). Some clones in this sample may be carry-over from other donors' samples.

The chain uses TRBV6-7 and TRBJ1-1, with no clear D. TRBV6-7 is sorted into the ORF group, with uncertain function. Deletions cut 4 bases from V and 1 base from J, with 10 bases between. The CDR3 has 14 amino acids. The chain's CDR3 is CASSFTGKNTEAFF. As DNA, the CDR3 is TGTGCCAGCAGTTTCACCGGGAAGAACACTGAAGCTTTCTTT.

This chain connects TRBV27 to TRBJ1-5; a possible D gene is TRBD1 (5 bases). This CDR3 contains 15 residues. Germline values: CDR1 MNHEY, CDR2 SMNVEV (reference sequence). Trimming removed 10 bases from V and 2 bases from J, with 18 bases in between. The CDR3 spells CATAKGLVGNQPQHF. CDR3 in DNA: TGTGCCACCGCCAAGGGGCTCGTGGGCAATCAGCCCCAGCATTTT.

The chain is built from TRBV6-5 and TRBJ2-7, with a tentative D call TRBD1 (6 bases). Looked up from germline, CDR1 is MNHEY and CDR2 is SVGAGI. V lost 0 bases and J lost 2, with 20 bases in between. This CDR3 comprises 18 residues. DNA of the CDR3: TGTGCCAGCAGTTACTCGGGGACACCAGCCAGGGTTCCCTACGAGCAGTACTTC. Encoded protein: CASSYSGTPARVPYEQYF.

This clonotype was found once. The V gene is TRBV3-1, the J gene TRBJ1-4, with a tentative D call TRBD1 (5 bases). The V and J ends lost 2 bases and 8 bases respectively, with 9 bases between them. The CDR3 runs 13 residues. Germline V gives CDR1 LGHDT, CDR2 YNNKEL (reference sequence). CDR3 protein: CASSQLEGEKLFF. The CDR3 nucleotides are TGTGCCAGCAGCCAACTAGAGGGGGAAAAACTGTTTTTT.

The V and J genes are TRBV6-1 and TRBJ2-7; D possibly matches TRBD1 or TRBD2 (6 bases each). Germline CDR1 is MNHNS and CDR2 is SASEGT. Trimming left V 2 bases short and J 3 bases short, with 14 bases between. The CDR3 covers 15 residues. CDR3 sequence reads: CASSEPPEGGYEQYF. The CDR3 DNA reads TGTGCCAGCAGTGAACCTCCGGAGGGGGGCTACGAGCAGTACTTC.

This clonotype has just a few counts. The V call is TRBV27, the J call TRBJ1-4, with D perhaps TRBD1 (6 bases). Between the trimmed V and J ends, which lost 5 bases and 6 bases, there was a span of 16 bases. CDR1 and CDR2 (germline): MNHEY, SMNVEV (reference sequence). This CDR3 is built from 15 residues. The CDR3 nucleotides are TGTGCCAGCAGTCGCAAGGGGGACGGTGATGAAAAACTGTTTTTT. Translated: CASSRKGDGDEKLFF.

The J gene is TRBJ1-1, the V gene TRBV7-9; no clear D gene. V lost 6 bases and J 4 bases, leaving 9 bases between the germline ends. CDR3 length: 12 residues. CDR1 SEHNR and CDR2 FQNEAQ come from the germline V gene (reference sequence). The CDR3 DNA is TGTGCCAGCAGACCCTCCTCCACTGAAGCTTTCTTT. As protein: CASRPSSTEAFF.

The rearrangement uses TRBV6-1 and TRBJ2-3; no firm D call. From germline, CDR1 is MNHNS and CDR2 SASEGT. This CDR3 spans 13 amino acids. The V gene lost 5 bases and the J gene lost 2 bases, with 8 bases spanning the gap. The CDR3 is CASSQVFTDTQYF. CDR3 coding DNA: TGTGCCAGCAGTCAAGTATTCACAGATACGCAGTATTTT.

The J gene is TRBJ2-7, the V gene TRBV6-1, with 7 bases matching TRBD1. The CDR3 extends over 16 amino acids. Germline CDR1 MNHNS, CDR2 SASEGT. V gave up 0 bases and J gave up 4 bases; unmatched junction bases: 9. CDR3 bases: TGTGCCAGCAGTGAAGCGTGGGGCAGGGGGAAGTACGAGCAGTACTTC. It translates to CASSEAWGRGKYEQYF.

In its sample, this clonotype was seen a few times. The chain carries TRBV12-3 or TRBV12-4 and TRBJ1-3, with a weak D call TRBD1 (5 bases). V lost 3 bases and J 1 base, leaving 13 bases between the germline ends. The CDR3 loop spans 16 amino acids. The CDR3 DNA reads TGTGCCAGCAGTTTTCAGGCGACAGCATCTGGAAACACCATATATTTT. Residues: CASSFQATASGNTIYF.

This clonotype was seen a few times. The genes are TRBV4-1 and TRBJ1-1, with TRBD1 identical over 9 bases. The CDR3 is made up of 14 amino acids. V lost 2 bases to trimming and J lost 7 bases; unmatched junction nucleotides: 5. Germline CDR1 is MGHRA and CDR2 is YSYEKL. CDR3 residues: CASSQTGTGFEAFF. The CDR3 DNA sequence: TGCGCCAGCAGCCAAACCGGGACAGGGTTTGAAGCTTTCTTT.

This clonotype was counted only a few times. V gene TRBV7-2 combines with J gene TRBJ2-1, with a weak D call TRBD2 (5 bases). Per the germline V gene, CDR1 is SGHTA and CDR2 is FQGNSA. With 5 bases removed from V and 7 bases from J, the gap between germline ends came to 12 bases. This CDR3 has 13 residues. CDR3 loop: CASSQRTGNEQFF. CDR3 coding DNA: TGTGCCAGCAGCCAACGAACGGGGAATGAGCAGTTCTTC.

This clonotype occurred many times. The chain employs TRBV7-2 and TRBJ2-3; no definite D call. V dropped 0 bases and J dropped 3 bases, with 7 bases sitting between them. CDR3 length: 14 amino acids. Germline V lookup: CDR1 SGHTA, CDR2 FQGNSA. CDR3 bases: TGTGCCAGCAGCTTAGCCCGGATTACAGATACGCAGTATTTT. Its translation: CASSLARITDTQYF.

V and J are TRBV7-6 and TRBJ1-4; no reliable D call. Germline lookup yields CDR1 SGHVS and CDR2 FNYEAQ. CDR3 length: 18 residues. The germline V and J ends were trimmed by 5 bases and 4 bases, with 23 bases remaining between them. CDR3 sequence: CASSAWSAGVRGNEKLFF. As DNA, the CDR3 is TGTGCCAGCAGCGCCTGGTCGGCCGGGGTGCGTGGTAATGAAAAACTGTTTTTT.

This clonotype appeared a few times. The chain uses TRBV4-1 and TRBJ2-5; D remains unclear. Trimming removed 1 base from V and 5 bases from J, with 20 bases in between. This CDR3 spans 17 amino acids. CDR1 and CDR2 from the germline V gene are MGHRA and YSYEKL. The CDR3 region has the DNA TGCGCCAGCAGCCAAGGCGGACGTGGCGGATTGGGGGAGACCCAGTACTTC. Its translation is CASSQGGRGGLGETQYF.

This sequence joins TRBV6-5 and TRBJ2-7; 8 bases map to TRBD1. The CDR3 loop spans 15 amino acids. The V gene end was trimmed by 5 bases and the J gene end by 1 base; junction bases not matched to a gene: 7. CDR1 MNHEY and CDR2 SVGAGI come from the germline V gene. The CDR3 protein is CASSPYQGASYEQYF. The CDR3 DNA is TGTGCCAGCAGTCCCTACCAGGGGGCGTCCTACGAGCAGTACTTC.

The CDR3 region has the DNA TGCGCCAGCAGCCAAGCCATGGTAGCGGAGCAGTTCTTC. Amino acids: CASSQAMVAEQFF. J is TRBJ2-1 and V is TRBV4-1; D may be TRBD2 (5 bases). The CDR3 extends over 13 amino acids. Germline CDR1 is MGHRA and CDR2 is YSYEKL. With 1 base removed from V and 10 bases from J, the gap between germline ends came to 11 bases.

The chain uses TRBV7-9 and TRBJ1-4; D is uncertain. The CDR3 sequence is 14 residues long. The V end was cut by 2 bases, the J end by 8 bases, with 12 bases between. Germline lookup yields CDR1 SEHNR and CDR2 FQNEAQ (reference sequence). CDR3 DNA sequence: TGTGCCAGCAGCTTACAGGCGACTGCGGAAAAACTGTTTTTT. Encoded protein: CASSLQATAEKLFF. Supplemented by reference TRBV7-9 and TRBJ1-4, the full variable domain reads DTGVSQNPRHKITKRGQNVTFRCDPISEHNRLYWYRQTLGQGPEFLTYFQNEAQLEKSRLLSDRFSAERPKGSFSTLEIQRTEQGDSAMYLCASSLQATAEKLFFGSGTQLSVL.

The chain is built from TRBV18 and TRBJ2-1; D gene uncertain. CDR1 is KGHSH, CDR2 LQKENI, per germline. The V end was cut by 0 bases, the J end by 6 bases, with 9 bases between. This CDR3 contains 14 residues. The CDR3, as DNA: TGTGCCAGCTCACCACCTACGAAGGGCAATGAGCAGTTCTTC. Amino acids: CASSPPTKGNEQFF.

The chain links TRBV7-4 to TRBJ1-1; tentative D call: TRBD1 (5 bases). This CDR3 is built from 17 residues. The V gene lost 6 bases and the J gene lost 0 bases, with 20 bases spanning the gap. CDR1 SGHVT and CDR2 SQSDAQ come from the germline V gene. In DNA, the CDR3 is TGTGCCAGCAGAAATCCGGTCATTGGACAAATGAACACTGAAGCTTTCTTT. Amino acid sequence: CASRNPVIGQMNTEAFF.

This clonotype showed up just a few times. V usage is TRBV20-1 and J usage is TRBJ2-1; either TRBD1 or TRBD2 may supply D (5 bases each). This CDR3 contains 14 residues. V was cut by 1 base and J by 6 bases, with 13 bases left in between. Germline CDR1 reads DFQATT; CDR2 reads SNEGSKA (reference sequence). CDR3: CSARVPLGGNEQFF. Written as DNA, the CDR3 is TGCAGTGCTAGAGTGCCCCTTGGGGGCAATGAGCAGTTCTTC.

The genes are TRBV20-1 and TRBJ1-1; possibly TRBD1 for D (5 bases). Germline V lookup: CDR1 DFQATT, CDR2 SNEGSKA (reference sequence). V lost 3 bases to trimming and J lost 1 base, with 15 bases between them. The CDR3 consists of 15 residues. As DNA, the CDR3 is TGCAGTGCTAGGGACATCCTCAACCAGAACACTGAAGCTTTCTTT. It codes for CSARDILNQNTEAFF.

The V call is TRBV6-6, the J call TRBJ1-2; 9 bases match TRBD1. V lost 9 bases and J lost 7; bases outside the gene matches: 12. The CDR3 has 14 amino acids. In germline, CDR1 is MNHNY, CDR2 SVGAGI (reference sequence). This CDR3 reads CASWGYRGLGGYTF. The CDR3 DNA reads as TGTGCCAGTTGGGGATACAGGGGGCTGGGTGGCTACACCTTC.

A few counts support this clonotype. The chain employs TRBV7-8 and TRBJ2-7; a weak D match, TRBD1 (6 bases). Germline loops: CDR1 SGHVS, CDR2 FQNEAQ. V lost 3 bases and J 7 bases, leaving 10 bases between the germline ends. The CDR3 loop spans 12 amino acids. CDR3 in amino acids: CASSLADREQYF. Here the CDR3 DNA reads TGTGCCAGCAGCTTGGCCGACAGGGAGCAGTACTTC.

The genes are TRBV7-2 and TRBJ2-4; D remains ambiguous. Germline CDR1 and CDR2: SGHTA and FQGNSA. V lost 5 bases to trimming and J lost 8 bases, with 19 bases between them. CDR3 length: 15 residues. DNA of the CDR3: TGTGCCAGCAGCCTTCAGAGTAGCCAAAAAGACATTCAGTACTTC. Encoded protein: CASSLQSSQKDIQYF.

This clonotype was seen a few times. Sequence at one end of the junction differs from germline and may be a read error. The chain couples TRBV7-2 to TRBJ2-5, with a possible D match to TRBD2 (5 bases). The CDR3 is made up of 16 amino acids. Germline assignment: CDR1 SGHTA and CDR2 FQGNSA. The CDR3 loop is CASSLAVYGIGKTQYF. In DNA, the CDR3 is TGTGCCAGCAGCCTAGCAGTGTATGGAATTGGAAAGACCCAGTACTTC. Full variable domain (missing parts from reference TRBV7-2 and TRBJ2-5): GAGVSQSPSNKVTEKGKDVELRCDPISGHTALYWYRQSLGQGLEFLIYFQGNSAPDKSGLPSDRFSAERTGGSVSTLTIQRTQQEDSAVYLCASSLAVYGIGKTQYFGPGTRLLVL.

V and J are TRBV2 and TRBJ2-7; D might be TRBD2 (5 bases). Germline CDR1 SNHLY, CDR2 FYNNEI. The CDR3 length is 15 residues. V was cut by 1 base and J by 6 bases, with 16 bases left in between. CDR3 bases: TGTGCCAGCAGTGAAGGAGGGTGGGCCGGAGGCGAGCAGTACTTC. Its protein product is CASSEGGWAGGEQYF.

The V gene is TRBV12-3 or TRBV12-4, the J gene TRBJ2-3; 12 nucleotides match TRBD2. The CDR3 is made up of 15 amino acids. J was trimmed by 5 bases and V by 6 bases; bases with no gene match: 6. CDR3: CASRQTSGGIDTQYF. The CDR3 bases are TGTGCCAGCAGACAGACTAGCGGGGGAATAGATACGCAGTATTTT.

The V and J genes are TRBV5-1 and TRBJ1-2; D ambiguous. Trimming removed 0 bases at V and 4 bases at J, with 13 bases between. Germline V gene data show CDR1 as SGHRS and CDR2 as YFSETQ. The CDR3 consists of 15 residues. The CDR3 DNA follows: TGCGCCAGCAGCTTGGCCGTGGACGGGAGCTATGGCTACACCTTC. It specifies CASSLAVDGSYGYTF.